This T cell receptor beta chain came from a study of blood T cell repertoires in COVID-19. About the research overall: Samples came from the United States, Italy and Spain, spanning acute and convalescent COVID-19.

The V segment lost 4 bases and the J segment 2 bases; nucleotides outside the gene matches: 22. This CDR3 spans 21 amino acids. Per the germline V gene, CDR1 is MDHEN and CDR2 is SYDVKM. One Seattle source followed patients from active infection through their disease course. Original processing notes: From reference gene primer amplification, estimates of nucleated cell counts were derived. This table comes from immunoSEQ multiplex PCR, and its TCRdb copy is limited to in-frame clones, with some not included. That table furnishes V, J and clone size, whereas the DNA furnished D and trimming. The data hold approximately 150,000 clones, with roughly 84% observed a single time. This clone appeared a single time.

This receptor was identified in a woman between 45 and 65 years old with COVID-19, enrolled during active disease. What was sequenced was peripheral blood. The chain is built from TRBV28 and TRBJ2-5; TRBD2 agrees at 10 bases. CDR3 DNA: TGTGCCAGCAGTTCCCCGAGGTCCGGAGGGGCTAGCGGGGGCCAACAAGAGACCCAGTACTTC. It yields the protein CASSSPRSGGASGGQQETQYF. The full variable domain, with the rest looked up from reference TRBV28 and TRBJ2-5, is DVKVTQSSRYLVKRTGEKVFLECVQDMDHENMFWYRQDPGLGLRLIYFSYDVKMKEKGDIPEGYSVSREKKERFSLILESASTNQTSMYLCASSSPRSGGASGGQQETQYFGPGTRLLVL.